Below, 19 T cell receptor beta chains from the same sample are listed, as sequenced in a study of vaccination and CD4 T cells after COVID-19. At the Johns Hopkins FTIC core, DNA taken from cultured CD4+ T cells was sequenced by way of the Oncomine TCR Beta short-read assay. One entry per CDR3 protein, called by TCRdb with MiXCR from the PCR reads. This table has 15,000 to 20,000 distinct CDR3 sequences, about 41% appearing once. No antigen is known for these receptors. Treatment described: roughly 11-day PBMC culture with coronavirus spike peptide pools or control peptides (ViraFEST assay). The sequenced sample consisted of CD4+ T cells from blood, cultured in vitro. These receptors all come from a human donor who had recovered from COVID-19.

In nucleotides, the CDR3 is TGCAGTGCGCGCGACCAAGACCCTCCCTACGAGCAGTACTTC. Its protein product is CSARDQDPPYEQYF. This sequence joins TRBV20-1 and TRBJ2-7; D is ambiguous. The CDR3 totals 14 residues. Germline CDR1 DFQATT, CDR2 SNEGSKA (reference sequence). The V gene lost 6 bases and the J gene lost 2 bases, with 17 bases spanning the gap.

This clonotype has only a few counts. V is TRBV4-2 and J is TRBJ1-2; D is possibly TRBD1 (5 bases). The germline gives CDR1 LGHNA, CDR2 YNFKEQ. The CDR3 runs 16 residues. V was pared by 0 bases and J by 2 bases, with 13 bases between. Here the CDR3 reads CASSQDSGRANYGYTF. In nucleotides, the CDR3 is TGTGCCAGCAGCCAAGATTCGGGACGGGCAAACTATGGCTACACCTTC.

The chain uses TRBV20-1 and TRBJ2-1, with 9 bases matching TRBD2. V gave up 6 bases and J gave up 0 bases; unmatched junction bases: 9. This CDR3 has 16 amino acids. Germline CDR1 is DFQATT and CDR2 is SNEGSKA (reference sequence). The CDR3 here is CSALARAGGSYNEQFF. CDR3 coding DNA: TGCAGTGCCCTCGCCAGAGCGGGAGGCTCCTACAATGAGCAGTTCTTC.

Note on this clonotype: Sequence at one end of the junction differs from germline and may be a read error. V is TRBV18 and J is TRBJ2-7, with a weak D call TRBD1 (6 bases). The CDR3 is 14 residues long. CDR1 is KGHSH, CDR2 LQKENI, per germline. The CDR3: CASSRAQGKATPSF. The CDR3 DNA sequence: TGTGCCAGCTCACGGGCACAGGGTAAAGCGACACCGTCCTTC.

V gene TRBV2 combines with J gene TRBJ1-1; tentative D call: TRBD1 (6 bases). The CDR3 runs 14 residues. V lost 4 bases and J lost 1, with 10 bases in between. Germline values: CDR1 SNHLY, CDR2 FYNNEI. CDR3 protein: CASSAQGSNTEAFF. CDR3 DNA sequence: TGTGCCAGCAGTGCACAGGGTTCGAACACTGAAGCTTTCTTT.

This clonotype was counted a few times. The chain employs TRBV11-2 and TRBJ2-7; D remains unclear. The CDR3 consists of 12 residues. Between the trimmed V and J ends, which lost 4 bases and 2 bases, there was a span of 6 bases. The germline V gene has CDR1 SGHAT and CDR2 FQNNGV. This chain's CDR3 is CASSYKPYEQYF. The CDR3 coding sequence is TGTGCCAGCAGCTATAAACCCTACGAGCAGTACTTC. Full variable domain (missing parts from reference TRBV11-2 and TRBJ2-7): EAGVAQSPRYKIIEKRQSVAFWCNPISGHATLYWYQQILGQGPKLLIQFQNNGVVDDSQLPKDRFSAERLKGVDSTLKIQPAKLEDSAVYLCASSYKPYEQYFGPGTRLTVT.

This clonotype was seen a few times. The genes are TRBV7-2 and TRBJ2-1; 13 positions agree with TRBD2. Germline CDR1 and CDR2: SGHTA and FQGNSA. There are 21 residues in the CDR3. J lost 0 bases, V lost 5 bases, and 16 bases had no gene match. The CDR3 bases are TGTGCCAGCAGCCCTAAGTTGGTGGGACTAGCGGGGCGGAGCTCCTACAATGAGCAGTTCTTC. Protein product: CASSPKLVGLAGRSSYNEQFF.

This chain connects TRBV7-2 to TRBJ2-3; 14 nucleotides line up with TRBD2. The J segment lost 1 base and the V segment lost 5 bases, leaving 14 bases of the junction unmatched. The CDR3 totals 20 residues. Germline V gene lookup returns CDR1 SGHTA and CDR2 FQGNSA. The chain's CDR3 is CASSPMGGQGLAGGTDTQYF. DNA of the CDR3: TGTGCCAGCAGCCCCATGGGGGGGCAGGGACTAGCGGGAGGCACAGATACGCAGTATTTT.

The chain has TRBV6-2 or TRBV6-3 and TRBJ2-3; TRBD1 matches 9 bases. The CDR3 covers 16 residues. The V and J ends lost 5 bases and 4 bases, in that order; junction bases with no gene match: 10. The germline V gene encodes CDR1 MNHEY and CDR2 SVGEGT. The CDR3 is CASSKPGTGYADTQYF. The CDR3 DNA follows: TGTGCCAGCAGTAAACCCGGGACAGGGTATGCAGATACGCAGTATTTT.

V is TRBV6-5 and J is TRBJ1-5; unclear D gene. V was shortened by 0 bases and J by 5 bases, with 5 bases between the two germline ends. The germline V gene encodes CDR1 MNHEY and CDR2 SVGAGI. The CDR3 runs to 13 residues. The DNA of the CDR3 is TGTGCCAGCAGTTACTCCTTACATCAGCCCCAGCATTTT. This codes for CASSYSLHQPQHF.

The chain joins TRBV10-3 to TRBJ1-4; the match to TRBD1 covers 9 bases. Germline trimming cut 6 bases from V and 5 bases from J; bases unmatched to any gene: 4. This CDR3 is built from 14 residues. Germline CDR1 reads ENHRY; CDR2 reads SYGVKD. CDR3 bases: TGTGCCATCAGATCGGGACAGGGAAATGAAAAACTGTTTTTT. Its protein is CAIRSGQGNEKLFF.

This clonotype was observed a few times. The chain uses TRBV27 and TRBJ2-7, with TRBD2 matching over 7 bases. CDR3 length: 15 amino acids. Unmatched junction bases numbered 14, after V lost 5 bases and J lost 7 bases. Germline values: CDR1 MNHEY, CDR2 SMNVEV (reference sequence). The CDR3, as DNA: TGTGCCAGCAGTCCTCTAGCGGTCCTTAGTGGGGAGCAGTACTTC. The encoded protein is CASSPLAVLSGEQYF.

In this sample, this clonotype turned up once. This may arise from a read error, as a much more abundant clone is one base away. CDR3 coding DNA: TGTGCCGGCAGTCAACCGATCCGACACACCAATGAGCAGTTCTTC. Translation: CAGSQPIRHTNEQFF. V gene TRBV27 combines with J gene TRBJ2-1; unclear D gene. The CDR3 contains 15 residues. The germline V gene encodes CDR1 MNHEY and CDR2 SMNVEV (reference sequence).

This clonotype was counted only a few times. The rearrangement joins TRBV5-5 to TRBJ1-2; D is undetermined. The length of the CDR3 is 11 residues. Trimming stripped 4 bases from V and 4 bases from J, with 5 bases between. Germline CDR1 is SGHKS and CDR2 is YYEKEE (reference sequence). The DNA of the CDR3 is TGTGCCAGCAGCCCGGGCTATGGCTACACCTTC. It yields the protein CASSPGYGYTF.

The chain has TRBV28 and TRBJ2-2; the D gene could be TRBD1 or TRBD2 (6 bases each). Trimming shortened V by 0 bases and J by 6 bases, and 11 bases separated the two germline ends. Germline V gives CDR1 MDHEN, CDR2 SYDVKM. This CDR3 is 15 amino acids long. The CDR3 loop is CASSLWTRGAGELFF. CDR3 bases: TGTGCCAGCAGTTTATGGACTAGGGGGGCCGGGGAGCTGTTTTTT.

The chain links TRBV2 to TRBJ1-1; 7 bases align to TRBD1. Germline lookup yields CDR1 SNHLY and CDR2 FYNNEI. The CDR3 consists of 15 residues. Unmatched junction bases numbered 9, after V lost 7 bases and J lost 1 base. CDR3 DNA: TGTGCCAGCACCCAACAGGGGTTGAGGAACACTGAAGCTTTCTTT. Protein: CASTQQGLRNTEAFF.

This chain uses TRBV12-3 or TRBV12-4 with TRBJ2-7, with a weak D call TRBD2 (6 bases). This CDR3 is built from 13 residues. V lost 3 bases to trimming and J lost 4 bases, with 10 bases between them. The CDR3 DNA is TGTGCCAGCAGTTTCGCTAGCGTGTACGAGCAGTACTTC. Protein sequence: CASSFASVYEQYF.

In this sample, this clonotype turned up a few times. The chain links TRBV7-8 to TRBJ2-6; the match to TRBD2 covers 7 bases. Germline assignment: CDR1 SGHVS and CDR2 FQNEAQ. This CDR3 has 18 residues. Trimming took 3 bases from V and 2 from J; bases not matched to a gene: 10. CDR3 amino acids: CASSFRTRLGTGANVLTF. CDR3 nucleotide sequence: TGTGCCAGCAGCTTCCGGACTAGATTGGGTACTGGGGCCAACGTCCTGACTTTC.

The genes are TRBV28 and TRBJ1-2; D is unresolved. V was clipped by 2 bases and J by 4 bases, with 17 bases between them. The CDR3 covers 16 residues. Germline CDR1 MDHEN, CDR2 SYDVKM. The CDR3 nucleotides are TGTGCCAGCAGTTTAGTCACGTTGCGGGGAACCTATGGCTACACCTTC. This translates into CASSLVTLRGTYGYTF.